This entry lists 20 T cell receptor beta chains sequenced from one sample in a study of shared clonotypes between healthy human individuals. Positively selected for CCR7, the CD45RO-negative cells used as naive CD8 cells excluded terminally differentiated effector memory CD45RA+ cells. Here immunoSEQ multiplex PCR was the method, and the copy in TCRdb shows in-frame clones only, minus some. Among over 2,000,000 clones listed, around 95% were seen once. Sequenced input: naive CD8+ T cells from PBMCs. The receptors were gathered from a young man in good health. Some clones in this sample may be carry-over from other donors' samples.

V is TRBV7-8 and J is TRBJ2-1; 8 bases are shared with TRBD1. The CDR3 is 20 amino acids. Looked up from germline, CDR1 is SGHVS and CDR2 is FQNEAQ. With 2 bases clipped from V and 0 bases from J, the junction kept 15 bases outside the gene matches. The CDR3 sequence is CASSLPSGGWPASSYNEQFF. DNA of the CDR3: TGTGCCAGCAGCTTACCCTCAGGGGGCTGGCCTGCCTCCTCCTACAATGAGCAGTTCTTC.

For this clone: The same CDR3 also results from other DNA sequences found in this sample. The chain carries TRBV29-1 and TRBJ2-1; the D is unclear. The germline V gene has CDR1 SQVTM and CDR2 ANQGSEA. This CDR3 is 12 amino acids long. Between the trimmed V and J ends, which lost 6 bases and 1 base, there was a span of 7 bases. CDR3 residues: CSVSGSYNEQFF. The CDR3 nucleotides are TGCAGCGTGAGTGGATCCTACAATGAGCAGTTCTTC.

The gene calls are TRBV11-2 and TRBJ2-7; TRBD1 is a possible D gene (6 bases). Germline CDR1 reads SGHAT; CDR2 reads FQNNGV. Trimming took 5 bases from V and 4 from J, leaving 18 bases between them. The CDR3 has 15 residues. CDR3 loop: CASSDSLGASYEQYF. The CDR3 DNA reads TGTGCCAGCAGCGACTCTTTGGGGGCGTCTTACGAGCAGTACTTC.

The rearrangement uses TRBV7-9 and TRBJ2-7, with 10 bases matching TRBD1. The CDR3 is made up of 16 amino acids. V lost 5 bases to trimming and J lost 3 bases; unmatched junction nucleotides: 10. Germline V gene sequence: CDR1 SEHNR, CDR2 FQNEAQ (reference sequence). CDR3 DNA: TGTGCCAGCAGCCGCTCCGGGACAGGGGTTTACTACGAGCAGTACTTC. It specifies CASSRSGTGVYYEQYF.

The chain carries TRBV11-2 and TRBJ2-1, with D possibly matching TRBD1 (6 bases). Germline V CDR1 and CDR2: SGHAT, FQNNGV. The V end was cut by 4 bases, the J end by 7 bases, with 20 bases between. The CDR3 loop spans 16 amino acids. Written as DNA, the CDR3 is TGTGCCAGCAGCTCAATAACAGGGTCCACGGGGAATGAGCAGTTCTTC. It translates to CASSSITGSTGNEQFF.

A remark on this clone: Other DNA sequences within the sample encode an identical CDR3. The chain combines TRBV11-3 with TRBJ2-2; D ambiguous. The V and J ends lost 5 bases and 3 bases respectively, with 7 bases between them. Germline V gene sequence: CDR1 SGHNT, CDR2 YENEEA. The length of the CDR3 is 13 residues. The CDR3 nucleotides are TGTGCCAGCAGCCCCCGGGACACCGGGGAGCTGTTTTTT. Protein: CASSPRDTGELFF.

The V call is TRBV28, the J call TRBJ2-3, with 9 bases that match TRBD1. Losses at the gene ends were 8 bases for V and 0 bases for J; bases not matched to a gene: 9. This CDR3 is built from 16 residues. Germline values: CDR1 MDHEN, CDR2 SYDVKM. The CDR3 loop is CASHPWGQGSTDTQYF. CDR3 coding DNA: TGTGCCAGCCACCCGTGGGGACAGGGTAGCACAGATACGCAGTATTTT. Full variable domain (outside the CDR3, taken from reference TRBV28 and TRBJ2-3): DVKVTQSSRYLVKRTGEKVFLECVQDMDHENMFWYRQDPGLGLRLIYFSYDVKMKEKGDIPEGYSVSREKKERFSLILESASTNQTSMYLCASHPWGQGSTDTQYFGPGTRLTVL.

This chain links TRBV7-9 with TRBJ1-2, with D possibly matching TRBD1 (5 bases). CDR3 length: 15 amino acids. V was trimmed by 5 bases and J by 4 bases, leaving 17 bases between them. Germline assignment: CDR1 SEHNR and CDR2 FQNEAQ (reference sequence). The DNA of the CDR3 is TGTGCCAGCAGCGGGGCGGACACTCCGATCTATGGCTACACCTTC. Residues: CASSGADTPIYGYTF.

This clone was seen only a few times. Other DNA sequences of this sample code for an identical CDR3. In DNA, the CDR3 is TGTGCCAGCAGCTTGGCGGGCGAGCAGTACTTC. Its translation is CASSLAGEQYF. The rearrangement uses TRBV5-4 and TRBJ2-7, with unresolved D. With 0 bases removed from V and 6 bases from J, the gap between germline ends came to 4 bases. Germline CDR1 SGHNT, CDR2 YYREEE (reference sequence). The CDR3 has 11 amino acids.

This clone has just one count. The V call is TRBV5-4, the J call TRBJ2-3; D is uncertain. The CDR3 sequence is 17 residues long. The V gene lost 3 bases and the J gene lost 1 base, with 18 bases spanning the gap. Germline V gene lookup returns CDR1 SGHNT and CDR2 YYREEE (reference sequence). CDR3 sequence reads: CASSWVAGKLGTDTQYF. CDR3 nucleotide sequence: TGTGCCAGCAGCTGGGTAGCCGGAAAGTTAGGCACAGATACGCAGTATTTT.

The V gene is TRBV27, the J gene TRBJ2-7, with 10 bases identical to TRBD1. Germline-derived CDR1 and CDR2 are MNHEY and SMNVEV (reference sequence). The V and J ends lost 5 bases and 3 bases, in that order; junction bases with no gene match: 7. This CDR3 has 15 amino acids. The CDR3 loop is CASSETGTGVYEQYF. The CDR3, as DNA: TGTGCCAGCAGTGAGACCGGGACAGGGGTCTACGAGCAGTACTTC.

The V and J genes are TRBV27 and TRBJ2-3, with D possibly matching TRBD1 (5 bases). The CDR3 covers 14 residues. CDR1 and CDR2 (germline): MNHEY, SMNVEV (reference sequence). V lost 1 base, J lost 4 bases, and 9 bases lay in between. In DNA, the CDR3 is TGTGCCAGCAGTTTATGGGGCGTCCCAGATACGCAGTATTTT. Amino acids: CASSLWGVPDTQYF.

The rearrangement links TRBV6-1 to TRBJ2-7, with TRBD2 identical over 8 bases. Trimming took 1 base from V and 2 from J; bases not matched to a gene: 4. Germline assignment: CDR1 MNHNS and CDR2 SASEGT. This CDR3 has 15 amino acids. DNA of the CDR3: TGTGCCAGCAGTGAAGGAGCGGGAGCCCCCTACGAGCAGTACTTC. Residues: CASSEGAGAPYEQYF.

The rearrangement uses TRBV5-6 and TRBJ2-1, with a tentative D call TRBD2 (5 bases). Trimming removed 2 bases at V and 5 bases at J, with 11 bases between. The CDR3 has 14 residues. The germline V gene has CDR1 SGHDT and CDR2 YYEEEE. Here the CDR3 reads CASSFKNGDNEQFF. DNA of the CDR3: TGTGCCAGCAGCTTTAAGAACGGGGACAATGAGCAGTTCTTC.

The gene calls are TRBV7-9 and TRBJ2-2; 7 bases align to TRBD2. With 6 bases clipped from V and 1 base from J, the junction kept 11 bases outside the gene matches. This CDR3 has 17 amino acids. Germline V gene data show CDR1 as SEHNR and CDR2 as FQNEAQ (reference sequence). CDR3 protein: CASSSGPAGMNTGELFF. The CDR3, as DNA: TGTGCCAGCAGTTCAGGGCCAGCGGGGATGAACACCGGGGAGCTGTTTTTT.

The rearrangement uses TRBV2 and TRBJ2-7, with D perhaps TRBD1 (5 bases). Germline values: CDR1 SNHLY, CDR2 FYNNEI. V was clipped by 4 bases and J by 7 bases, with 23 bases between them. CDR3 length: 16 residues. The CDR3 sequence is CASSAQFDKGLREQYF. The CDR3, as DNA: TGTGCCAGCAGTGCACAATTCGACAAGGGGTTGAGGGAGCAGTACTTC.

CDR3 region: CASSLGASSRNEQFF. CDR3 bases: TGTGCCAGCAGCTTAGGGGCTAGCTCCCGTAATGAGCAGTTCTTC. The genes are TRBV11-2 and TRBJ2-1; D might be TRBD2 (5 bases). CDR3 length: 15 residues. Germline CDR1 reads SGHAT; CDR2 reads FQNNGV. V dropped 1 base and J dropped 7 bases, with 14 bases sitting between them.

V gene TRBV10-3 combines with J gene TRBJ1-3, with unresolved D. Germline-derived CDR1 and CDR2 are ENHRY and SYGVKD. V lost 2 bases, J lost 3 bases, and 5 bases lay in between. The length of the CDR3 is 13 residues. The CDR3 protein is CAISEALGNTIYF. For the CDR3, the DNA is TGTGCCATCAGTGAGGCGCTTGGAAACACCATATATTTT.

In the case of this clone: This specimen includes other DNA sequences encoding the same CDR3. This chain joins TRBV19 and TRBJ2-7; TRBD1 agrees at 9 bases. The CDR3 contains 13 residues. The germline CDR1 and CDR2 sequences are LNHDA and SQIVND (reference sequence). Trimming cost V 6 bases and J 1 base; bases outside gene matches: 1. In DNA form, the CDR3 reads TGTGCCAGTAGCGGACAGGGGTCCTACGAGCAGTACTTC. Translation: CASSGQGSYEQYF.

V gene TRBV2 combines with J gene TRBJ2-1; TRBD1 is a possible D gene (6 bases). The V gene lost 5 bases and the J gene lost 4 bases, with 21 bases spanning the gap. In germline, CDR1 is SNHLY, CDR2 FYNNEI. This CDR3 has 17 amino acids. In DNA form, the CDR3 reads TGTGCCAGCAGTTTACAGGGAAGGTGGACCTCTTACAATGAGCAGTTCTTC. It translates to CASSLQGRWTSYNEQFF.